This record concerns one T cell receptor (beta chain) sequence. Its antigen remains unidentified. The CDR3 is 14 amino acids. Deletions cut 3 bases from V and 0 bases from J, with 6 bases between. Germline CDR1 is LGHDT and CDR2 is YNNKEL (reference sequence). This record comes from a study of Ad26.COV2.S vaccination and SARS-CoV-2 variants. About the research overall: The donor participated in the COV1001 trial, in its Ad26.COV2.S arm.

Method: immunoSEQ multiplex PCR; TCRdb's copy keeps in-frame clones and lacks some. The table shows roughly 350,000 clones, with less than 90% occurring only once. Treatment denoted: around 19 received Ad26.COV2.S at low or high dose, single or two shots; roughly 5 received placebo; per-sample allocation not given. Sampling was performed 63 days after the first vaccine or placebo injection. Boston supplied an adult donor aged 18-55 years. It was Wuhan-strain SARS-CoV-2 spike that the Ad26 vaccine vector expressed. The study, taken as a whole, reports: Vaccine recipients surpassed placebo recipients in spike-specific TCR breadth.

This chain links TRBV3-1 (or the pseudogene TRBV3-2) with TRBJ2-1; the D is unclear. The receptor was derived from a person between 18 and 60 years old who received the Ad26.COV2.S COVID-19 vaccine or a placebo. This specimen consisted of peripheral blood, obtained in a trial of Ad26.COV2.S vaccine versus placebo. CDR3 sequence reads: CASSQESSYNEQFF. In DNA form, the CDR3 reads TGTGCCAGCAGCCAGGAGAGCTCCTACAATGAGCAGTTCTTC.